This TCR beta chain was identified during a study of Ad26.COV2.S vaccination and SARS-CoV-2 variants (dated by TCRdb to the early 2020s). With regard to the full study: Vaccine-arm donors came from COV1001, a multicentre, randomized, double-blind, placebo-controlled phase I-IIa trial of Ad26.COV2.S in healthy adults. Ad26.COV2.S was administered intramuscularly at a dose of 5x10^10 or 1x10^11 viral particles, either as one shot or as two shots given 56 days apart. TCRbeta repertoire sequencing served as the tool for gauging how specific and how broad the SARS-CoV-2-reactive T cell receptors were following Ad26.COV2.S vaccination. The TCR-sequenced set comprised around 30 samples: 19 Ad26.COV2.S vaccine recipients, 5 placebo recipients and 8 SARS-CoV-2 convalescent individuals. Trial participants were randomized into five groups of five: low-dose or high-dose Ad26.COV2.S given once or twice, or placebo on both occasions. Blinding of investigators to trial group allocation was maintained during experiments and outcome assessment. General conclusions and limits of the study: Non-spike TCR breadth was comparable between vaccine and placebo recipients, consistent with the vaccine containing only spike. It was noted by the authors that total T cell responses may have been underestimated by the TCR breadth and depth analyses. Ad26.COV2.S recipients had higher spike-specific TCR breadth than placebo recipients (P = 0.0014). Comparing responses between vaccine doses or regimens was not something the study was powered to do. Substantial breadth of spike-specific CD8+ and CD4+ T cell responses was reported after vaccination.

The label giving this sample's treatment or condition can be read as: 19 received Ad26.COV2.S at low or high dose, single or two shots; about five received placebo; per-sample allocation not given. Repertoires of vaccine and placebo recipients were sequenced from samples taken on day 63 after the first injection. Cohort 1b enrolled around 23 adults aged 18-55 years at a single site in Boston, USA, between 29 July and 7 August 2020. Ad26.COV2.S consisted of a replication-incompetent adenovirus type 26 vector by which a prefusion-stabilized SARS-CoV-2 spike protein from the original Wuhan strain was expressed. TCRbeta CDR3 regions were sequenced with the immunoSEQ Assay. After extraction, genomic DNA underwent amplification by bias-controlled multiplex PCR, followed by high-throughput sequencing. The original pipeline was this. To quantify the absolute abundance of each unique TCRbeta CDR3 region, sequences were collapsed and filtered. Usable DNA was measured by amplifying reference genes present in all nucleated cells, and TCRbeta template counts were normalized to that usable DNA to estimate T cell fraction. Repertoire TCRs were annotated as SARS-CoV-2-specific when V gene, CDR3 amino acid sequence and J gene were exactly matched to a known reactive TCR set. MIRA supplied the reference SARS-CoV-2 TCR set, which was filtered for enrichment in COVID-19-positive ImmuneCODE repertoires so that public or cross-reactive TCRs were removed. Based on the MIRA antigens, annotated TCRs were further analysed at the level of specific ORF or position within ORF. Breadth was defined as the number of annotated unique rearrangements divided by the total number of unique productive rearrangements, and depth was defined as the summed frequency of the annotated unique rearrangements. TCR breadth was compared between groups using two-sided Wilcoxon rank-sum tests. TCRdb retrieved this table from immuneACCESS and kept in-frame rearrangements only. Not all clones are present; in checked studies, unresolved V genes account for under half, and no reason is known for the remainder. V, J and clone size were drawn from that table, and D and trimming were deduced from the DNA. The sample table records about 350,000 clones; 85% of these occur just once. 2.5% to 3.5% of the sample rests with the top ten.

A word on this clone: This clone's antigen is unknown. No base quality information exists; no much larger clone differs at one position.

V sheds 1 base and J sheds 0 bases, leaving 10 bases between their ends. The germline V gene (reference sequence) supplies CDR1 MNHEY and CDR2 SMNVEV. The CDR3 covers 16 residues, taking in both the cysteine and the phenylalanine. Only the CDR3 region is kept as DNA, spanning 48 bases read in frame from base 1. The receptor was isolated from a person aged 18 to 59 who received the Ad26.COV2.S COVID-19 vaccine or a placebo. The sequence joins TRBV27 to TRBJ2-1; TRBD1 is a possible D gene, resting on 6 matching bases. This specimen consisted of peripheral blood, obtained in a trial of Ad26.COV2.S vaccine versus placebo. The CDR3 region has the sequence CASSLFQQGSYNEQFF. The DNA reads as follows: TGTGCCAGCAGTTTATTCCAACAGGGCTCCTACAATGAGCAGTTCTTC.